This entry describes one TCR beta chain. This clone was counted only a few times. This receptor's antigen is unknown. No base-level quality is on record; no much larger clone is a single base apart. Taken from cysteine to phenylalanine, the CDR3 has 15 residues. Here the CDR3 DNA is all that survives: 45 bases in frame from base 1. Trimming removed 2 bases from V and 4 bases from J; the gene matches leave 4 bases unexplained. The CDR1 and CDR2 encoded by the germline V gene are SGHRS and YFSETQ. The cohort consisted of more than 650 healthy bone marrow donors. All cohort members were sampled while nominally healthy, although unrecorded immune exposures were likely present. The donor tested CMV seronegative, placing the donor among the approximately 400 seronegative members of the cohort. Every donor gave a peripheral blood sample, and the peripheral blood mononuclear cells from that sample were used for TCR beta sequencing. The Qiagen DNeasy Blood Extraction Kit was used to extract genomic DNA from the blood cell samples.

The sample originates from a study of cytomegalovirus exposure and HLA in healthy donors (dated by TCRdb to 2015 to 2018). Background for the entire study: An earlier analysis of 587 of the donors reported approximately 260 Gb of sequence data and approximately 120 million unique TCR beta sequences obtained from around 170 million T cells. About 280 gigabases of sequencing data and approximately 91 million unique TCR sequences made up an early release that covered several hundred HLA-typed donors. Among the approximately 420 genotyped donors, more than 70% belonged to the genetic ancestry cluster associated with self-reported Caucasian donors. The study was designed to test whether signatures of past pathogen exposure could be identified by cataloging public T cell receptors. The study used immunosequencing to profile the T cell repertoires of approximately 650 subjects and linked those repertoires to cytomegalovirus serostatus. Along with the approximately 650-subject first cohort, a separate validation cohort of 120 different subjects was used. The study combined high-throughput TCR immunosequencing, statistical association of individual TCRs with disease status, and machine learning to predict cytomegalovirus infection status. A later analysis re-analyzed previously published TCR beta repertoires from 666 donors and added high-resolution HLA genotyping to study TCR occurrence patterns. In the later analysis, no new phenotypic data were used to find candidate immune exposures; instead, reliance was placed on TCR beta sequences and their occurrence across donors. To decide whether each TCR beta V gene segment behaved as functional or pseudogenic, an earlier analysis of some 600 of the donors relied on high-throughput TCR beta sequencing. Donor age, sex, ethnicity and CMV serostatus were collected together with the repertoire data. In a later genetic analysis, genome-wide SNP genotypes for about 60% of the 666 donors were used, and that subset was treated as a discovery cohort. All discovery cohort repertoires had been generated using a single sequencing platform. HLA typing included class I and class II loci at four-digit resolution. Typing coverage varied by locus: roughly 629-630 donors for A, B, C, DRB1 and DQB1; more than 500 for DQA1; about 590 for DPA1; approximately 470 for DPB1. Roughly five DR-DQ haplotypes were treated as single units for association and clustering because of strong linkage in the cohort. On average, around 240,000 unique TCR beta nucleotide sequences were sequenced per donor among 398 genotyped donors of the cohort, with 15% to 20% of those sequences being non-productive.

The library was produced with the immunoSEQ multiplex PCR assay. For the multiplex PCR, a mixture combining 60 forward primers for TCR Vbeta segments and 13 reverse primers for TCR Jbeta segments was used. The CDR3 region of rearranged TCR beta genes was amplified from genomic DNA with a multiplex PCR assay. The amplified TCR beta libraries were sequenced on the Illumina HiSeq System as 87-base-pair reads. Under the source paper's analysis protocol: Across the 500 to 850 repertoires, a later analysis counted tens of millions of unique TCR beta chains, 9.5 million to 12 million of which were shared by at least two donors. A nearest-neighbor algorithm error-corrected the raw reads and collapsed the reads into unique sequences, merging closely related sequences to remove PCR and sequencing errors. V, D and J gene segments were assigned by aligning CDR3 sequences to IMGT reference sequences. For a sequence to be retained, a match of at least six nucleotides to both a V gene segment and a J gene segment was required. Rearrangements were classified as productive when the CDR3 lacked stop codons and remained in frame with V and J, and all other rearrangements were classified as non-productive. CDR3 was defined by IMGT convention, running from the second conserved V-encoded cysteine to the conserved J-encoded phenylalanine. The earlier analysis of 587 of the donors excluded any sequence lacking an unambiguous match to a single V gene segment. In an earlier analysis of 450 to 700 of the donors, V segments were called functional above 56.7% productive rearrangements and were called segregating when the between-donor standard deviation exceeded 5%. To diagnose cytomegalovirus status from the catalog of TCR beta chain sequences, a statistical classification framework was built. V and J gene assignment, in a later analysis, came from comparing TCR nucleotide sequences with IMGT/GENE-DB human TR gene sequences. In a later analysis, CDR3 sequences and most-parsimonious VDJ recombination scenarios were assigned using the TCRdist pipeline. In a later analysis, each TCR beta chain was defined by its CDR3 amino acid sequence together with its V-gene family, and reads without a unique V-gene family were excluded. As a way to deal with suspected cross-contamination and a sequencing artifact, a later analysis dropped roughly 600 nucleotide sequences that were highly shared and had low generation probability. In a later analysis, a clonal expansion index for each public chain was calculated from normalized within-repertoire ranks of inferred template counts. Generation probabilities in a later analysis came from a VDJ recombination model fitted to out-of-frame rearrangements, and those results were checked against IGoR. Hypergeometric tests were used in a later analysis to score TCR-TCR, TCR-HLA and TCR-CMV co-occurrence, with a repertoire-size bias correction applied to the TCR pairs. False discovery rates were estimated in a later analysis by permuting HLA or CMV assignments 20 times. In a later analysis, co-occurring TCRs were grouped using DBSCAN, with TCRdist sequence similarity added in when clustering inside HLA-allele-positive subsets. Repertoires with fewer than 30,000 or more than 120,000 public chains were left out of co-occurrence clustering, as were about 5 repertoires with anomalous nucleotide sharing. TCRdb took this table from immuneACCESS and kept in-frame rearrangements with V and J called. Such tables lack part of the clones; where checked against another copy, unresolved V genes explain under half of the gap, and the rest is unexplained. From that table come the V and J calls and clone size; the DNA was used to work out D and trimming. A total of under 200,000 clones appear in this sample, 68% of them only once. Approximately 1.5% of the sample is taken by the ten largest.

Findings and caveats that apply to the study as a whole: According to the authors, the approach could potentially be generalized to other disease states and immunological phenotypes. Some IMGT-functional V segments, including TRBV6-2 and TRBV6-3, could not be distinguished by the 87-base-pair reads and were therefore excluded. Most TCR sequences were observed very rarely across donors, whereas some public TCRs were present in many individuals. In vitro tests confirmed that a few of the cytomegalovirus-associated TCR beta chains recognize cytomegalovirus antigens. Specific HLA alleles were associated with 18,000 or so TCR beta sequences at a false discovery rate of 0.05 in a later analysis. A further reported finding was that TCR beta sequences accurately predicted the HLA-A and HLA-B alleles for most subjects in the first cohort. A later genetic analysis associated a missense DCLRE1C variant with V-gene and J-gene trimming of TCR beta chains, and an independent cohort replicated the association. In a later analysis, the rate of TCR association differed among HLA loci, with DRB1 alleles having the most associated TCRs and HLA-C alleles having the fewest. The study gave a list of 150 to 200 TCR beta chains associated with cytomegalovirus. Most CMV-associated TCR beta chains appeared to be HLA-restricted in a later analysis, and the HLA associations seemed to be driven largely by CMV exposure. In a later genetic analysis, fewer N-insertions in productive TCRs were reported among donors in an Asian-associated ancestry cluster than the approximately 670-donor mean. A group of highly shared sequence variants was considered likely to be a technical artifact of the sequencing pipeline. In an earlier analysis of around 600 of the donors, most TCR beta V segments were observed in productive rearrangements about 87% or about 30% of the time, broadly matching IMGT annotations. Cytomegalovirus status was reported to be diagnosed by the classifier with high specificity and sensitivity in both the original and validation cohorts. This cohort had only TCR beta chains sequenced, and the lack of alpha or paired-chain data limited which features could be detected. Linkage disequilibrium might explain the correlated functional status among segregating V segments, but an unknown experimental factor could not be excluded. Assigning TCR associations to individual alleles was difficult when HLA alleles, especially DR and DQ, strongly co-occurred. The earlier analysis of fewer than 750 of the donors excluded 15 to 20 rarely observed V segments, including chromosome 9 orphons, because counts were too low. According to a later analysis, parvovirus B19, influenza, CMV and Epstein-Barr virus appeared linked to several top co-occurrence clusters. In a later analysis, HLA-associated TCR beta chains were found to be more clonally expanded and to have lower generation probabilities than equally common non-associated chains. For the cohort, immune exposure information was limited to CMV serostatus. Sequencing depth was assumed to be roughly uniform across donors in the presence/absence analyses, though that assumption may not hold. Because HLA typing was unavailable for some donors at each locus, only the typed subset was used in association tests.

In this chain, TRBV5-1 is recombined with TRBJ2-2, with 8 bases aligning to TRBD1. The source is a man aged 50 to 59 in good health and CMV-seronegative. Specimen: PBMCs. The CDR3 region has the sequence CASSLSDRGTGELFF. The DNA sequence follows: TGCGCCAGCAGCTTATCCGACAGGGGCACCGGGGAGCTGTTTTTT.